The T cell receptor beta chain under discussion was sequenced for a study of T cells in Graves' hyperthyroidism and ophthalmopathy. V gave up 1 base and J gave up 4 bases, with 10 bases separating them. The CDR3 has 14 residues. CDR1 and CDR2 from the germline V gene are MNHEY and SVGAGI. Study conclusions and caveats: Most expanded thyroid clonotypes above 0.001 recurred in blood.

A patient was excluded if there was uncontrolled infection, other autoimmune disease, pregnancy or lactation. Clinicians diagnosed patients from clinical symptoms, serum thyroxine and TRAb, thyroid ultrasound and orbital computed tomography. The CDR3 regions of TCR beta were amplified from RNA transcripts. Using the HTBI primer set, a first-round RT-PCR was run on the TCR CDR3. TCRdb re-called the multiplex PCR reads through MiXCR, storing one row per CDR3 protein. This table holds approximately 570,000 distinct CDR3 sequences, just under 20% found once. This clonotype has only a few counts. Its antigen is unknown.

The genes are TRBV6-5 and TRBJ1-1, with a tentative D call TRBD1 (6 bases). This TCR derives from a middle-aged man with Graves' ophthalmopathy. Input material: blood. CDR3 sequence: CASSYFTGPTEAFF. CDR3 coding DNA: TGTGCCAGCAGTTACTTCACAGGGCCCACTGAAGCTTTCTTT.